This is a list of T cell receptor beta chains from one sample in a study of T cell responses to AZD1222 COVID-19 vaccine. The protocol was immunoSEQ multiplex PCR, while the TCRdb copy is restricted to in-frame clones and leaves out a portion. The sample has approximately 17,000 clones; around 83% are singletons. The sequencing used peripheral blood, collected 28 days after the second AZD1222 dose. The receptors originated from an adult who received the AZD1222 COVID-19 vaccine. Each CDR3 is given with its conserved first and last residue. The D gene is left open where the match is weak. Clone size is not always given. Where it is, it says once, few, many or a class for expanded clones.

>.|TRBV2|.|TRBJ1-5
TGTGCCAGCAGTGGTGGGACTGCTCTTGGTCAGCCCCAGCATTTT
CASSGGTALGQPQHF
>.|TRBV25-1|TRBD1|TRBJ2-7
TGTGCCAGCAGTCCTTCACCCGGGACAGGGGATGGGGAGCAGTACTTC
CASSPSPGTGDGEQYF
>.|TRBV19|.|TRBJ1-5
TGTGCCAGTAGTATTCTTATAGGTCAGGGGCATCAGCCCCAGCATTTT
CASSILIGQGHQPQHF
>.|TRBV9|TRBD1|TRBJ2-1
TGTGCCAGCAGCGAGACAGGGTATAGCAATGAGCAGTTCTTC
CASSETGYSNEQFF
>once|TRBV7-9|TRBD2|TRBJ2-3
TGTGCCAGCAGCTTGACTAGCGGCAGCACAGATACGCAGTATTTT
CASSLTSGSTDTQYF
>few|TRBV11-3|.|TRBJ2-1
TGTGCCAGCAGCTTGGGGTCAGGGGCCCATGAGCAGTTCTTC
CASSLGSGAHEQFF
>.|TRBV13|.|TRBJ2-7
TGTGCCAGCAGCTTAATCAGCTCCTACGAGCAGTACTTC
CASSLISSYEQYF
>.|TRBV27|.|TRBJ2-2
TGTGCCACCTCTAGGAGTACCGGGGAGCTGTTTTTT
CATSRSTGELFF
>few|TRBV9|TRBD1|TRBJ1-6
TGTGCCAGCAGCGGGGCCAGGGGGAGCTATAATTCACCCCTCCACTTT
CASSGARGSYNSPLHF
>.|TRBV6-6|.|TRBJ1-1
TGTGCCAGCACCCTGGGCAGGGGTGTGAACACTGAAGCTTTCTTT
CASTLGRGVNTEAFF
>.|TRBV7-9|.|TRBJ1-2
TGTGCCAGCAGCTTAGTCGACCCTCTCTATGGCTACACCTTC
CASSLVDPLYGYTF
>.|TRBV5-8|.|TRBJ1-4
TGTGCCAGCAGCTTGGCCTCTTGGGAGGGAGAAAAACTGTTTTTT
CASSLASWEGEKLFF
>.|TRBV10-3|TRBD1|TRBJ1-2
TGTGCCATCGCCCCTAAGGGGGCAGGTGGCTACACCTTC
CAIAPKGAGGYTF
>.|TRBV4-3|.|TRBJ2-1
TGCGCCAGCAGCCAAGATATAAGTGACAATGAGCAGTTCTTC
CASSQDISDNEQFF
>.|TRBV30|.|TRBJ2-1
TGTGCCTGGAGCCGACCCAGGGGTGAGCAGTTCTTC
CAWSRPRGEQFF
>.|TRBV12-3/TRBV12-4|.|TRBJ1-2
TGTGCCAGCAGTCAGGGGAGGGCCTATGGCTACACCTTC
CASSQGRAYGYTF
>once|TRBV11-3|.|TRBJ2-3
TGTGCCAGCAGCTTAGAGGGGCCAGATACGCAGTATTTT
CASSLEGPDTQYF
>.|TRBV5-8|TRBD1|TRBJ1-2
TGTGCCAGCAGCTCGTACCGGACAGGGGAGAACTATGGCTACACCTTC
CASSSYRTGENYGYTF
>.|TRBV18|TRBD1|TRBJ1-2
TGTGCCAGCTCACTTAAGGACAGGGACTATGGCTACACCTTC
CASSLKDRDYGYTF
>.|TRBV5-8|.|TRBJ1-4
TGTGCCAGCAGCCCCCCGGGGACTAATGAAAAACTGTTTTTT
CASSPPGTNEKLFF
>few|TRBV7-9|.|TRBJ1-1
TGTGCCAGCAGCTTTCAGGACACTGAAGCTTTCTTT
CASSFQDTEAFF
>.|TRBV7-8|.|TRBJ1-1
TGTGCCAGCAGCTTAGCGTATAGGAGCCTCGCTGAAGCTTTCTTT
CASSLAYRSLAEAFF
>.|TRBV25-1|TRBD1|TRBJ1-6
TGTGCCAGCAGTGAAGGAGCGACAGGGGTGGACTCACCCCTCCACTTT
CASSEGATGVDSPLHF
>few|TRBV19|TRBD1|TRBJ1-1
TGTGCCAGTAGTATATTGGGACAGGGGGCTATGGCTTTCTTT
CASSILGQGAMAFF
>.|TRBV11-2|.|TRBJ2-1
TGTGCCAGCAGCTTCCATGGGGACAATGAGCAGTTCTTC
CASSFHGDNEQFF
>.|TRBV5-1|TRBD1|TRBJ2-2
TGCGCCAGCAGCCCGAGGACAGGGGACACCGGGGAGCTGTTTTTT
CASSPRTGDTGELFF
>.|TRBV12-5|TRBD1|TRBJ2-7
TGTGCTAGTGGATCGGACAGGGAAGATAACGAGCAGTACTTC
CASGSDREDNEQYF
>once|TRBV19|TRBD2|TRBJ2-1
TGTGCCAGTAGTATAGGACTAGCGGGGGGGAATGATGAGCAGTTCTTC
CASSIGLAGGNDEQFF
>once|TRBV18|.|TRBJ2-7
TGTGCCAGCTCAACGGGTGCGGACATCTCCTACGAGCAGTACTTC
CASSTGADISYEQYF
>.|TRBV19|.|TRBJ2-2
TGTGCCAGTAGTATACCCCAGTTGGGCACCGGGGAGCTGTTTTTT
CASSIPQLGTGELFF
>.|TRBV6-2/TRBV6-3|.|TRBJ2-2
TGTGCCAGCAGTCAGGGGGAGGTCGGGGAGCTGTTTTTT
CASSQGEVGELFF
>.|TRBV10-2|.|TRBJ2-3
TGCGCCAGCAGTGAGTCCCCCGAAGGAGGGCTAGACATTACAGATACGCAGTATTTT
CASSESPEGGLDITDTQYF
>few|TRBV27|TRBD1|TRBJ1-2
TGTGCCAGCAGTTTGGGCCCAGGGGGTCTATCCATCTATGGCTACACCTTC
CASSLGPGGLSIYGYTF
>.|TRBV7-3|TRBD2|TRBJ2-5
TGTGCCAGCAGCTTGAGCGGACTAGCCGCAGAGACCCAGTACTTC
CASSLSGLAAETQYF
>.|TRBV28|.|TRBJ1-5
TGTGCCAGCAGTCTTCTACACAGGGTTTCTAGCAATCAGCCCCAGCATTTT
CASSLLHRVSSNQPQHF
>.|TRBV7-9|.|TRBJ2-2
TGTGCCAGCAGCTTACCCCAGGCAACGGGGGAGCTGTTTTTT
CASSLPQATGELFF
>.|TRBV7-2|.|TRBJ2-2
TGTGCCAGCAGCTCCGGAGGGGCCGGGGAGCTGTTTTTT
CASSSGGAGELFF
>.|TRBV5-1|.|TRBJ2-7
TGCGCCAGCAGCTCGGACGCCGGCTCCTACGAGCAGTACTTC
CASSSDAGSYEQYF